A selection of T cell receptor beta chains follows, all from one sample in a study of human T cells and chemical hapten exposure. TCRdb reprocessed the RACE reads via MiXCR and lists one record per CDR3 protein. The sample lists about 340,000 distinct CDR3 sequences; approximately 6.3% were seen once. Here the sequenced sample was whole blood, taken in connection with sensitization to the hapten diphenylcyclopropenone (DPC). These receptors all stem from a woman between 18 and 29 years old with alopecia areata. Some clones in this sample may be carry-over from other donors' samples. CDR3s include the opening cysteine and the closing phenylalanine or tryptophan. The D gene is left open where the match is weak. Size is stated for part of the rows, as once, few or many counts, or as a class when the clone is expanded.

V gene	J gene	CDR3 length	clone size	D gene	CDR3 DNA	CDR3 protein
TRBV4-2	TRBJ2-2	16	many	.	TGTGCCAGCAGTCCTCGCGGAGCCGCGAACACCGGGGAGCTGTTTTTT	CASSPRGAANTGELFF
TRBV3-1	TRBJ2-7	20	few	TRBD2	TGTGCCAGCAGCCGACGTGCGGGACTAGCGGGTCAACACAGCTCCTACGAGCAGTACTTC	CASSRRAGLAGQHSSYEQYF
TRBV7-3	TRBJ1-6	15	few	.	TGTGCCAGCAGCGCGGGGGGTACTTATAATTCACCCCTCCACTTT	CASSAGGTYNSPLHF
TRBV6-6	TRBJ2-3	14	many	.	TGTGCCAGCAGCAAAACAGGGTTCGCAGATACGCAGTATTTT	CASSKTGFADTQYF
TRBV20-1	TRBJ1-1	15	few	.	TGCAGTGCTAAACGGGAGGCCTCAGCTTTGACTGAAGCTTTCTTT	CSAKREASALTEAFF
TRBV6-5	TRBJ2-5	14	.	.	TGTGCCAGCAGCCAGGTGGCGGGGAAAGAGACCCAGTACTTC	CASSQVAGKETQYF
TRBV4-2	TRBJ1-1	18	few	TRBD1	TGTGCCAGCAGCCAGGATCCCGGGACAGGGAGGATGAACACTGAAGCTTTCTTT	CASSQDPGTGRMNTEAFF
TRBV28	TRBJ2-4	14	many	TRBD1	TGTGCCAGCAGTCCAGGGGGCATCGAAAACATTCAGTACTTC	CASSPGGIENIQYF
TRBV5-1	TRBJ2-5	14	few	TRBD1	TGCGCCAGCAGGAACCCAGGGGGCACGGAGACCCAGTACTTC	CASRNPGGTETQYF
TRBV5-1	TRBJ1-5	14	.	TRBD1	TGCGCCAGCAGCCCGGGAGACAGGGTGCAGCCCCAGCATTTT	CASSPGDRVQPQHF
TRBV29-1	TRBJ2-3	15	many	.	TGCAGCGTTTATATTGGGGGCAGATACACAGATACGCAGTATTTT	CSVYIGGRYTDTQYF
TRBV4-2	TRBJ1-1	13	many	.	TGTGCCAGCAGCCAAGATAGGGGACGGGAAGCTTTCTTT	CASSQDRGREAFF
TRBV29-1	TRBJ2-1	14	many	.	TGCAGCGTTGTGGGAGCTAGCTCCTACAATGAGCAGTTCTTC	CSVVGASSYNEQFF
TRBV2	TRBJ2-7	16	many	TRBD2	TGTGCCAGCAGTGAAGAACTAGCGGGGGGTCCCTACGAGCAGTACTTC	CASSEELAGGPYEQYF
TRBV7-6	TRBJ1-1	13	.	.	TGTGCCAGCAGCTCCCGGGACAATGCTGAAGCTTTCTTT	CASSSRDNAEAFF
TRBV5-1	TRBJ1-2	15	.	TRBD1	TGCGCCAGCAGCTTGGCAGGGGGCTTGAACTATGGCTACACCTTC	CASSLAGGLNYGYTF
TRBV5-1	TRBJ2-5	16	.	TRBD2	TGCGCCAGCAGCCCGGGACTAGCGGGCGAAGGAGAGACCCAGTACTTC	CASSPGLAGEGETQYF
TRBV11-2	TRBJ1-5	14	.	.	TGTGCCAGCAGCTTAGATGGTGGGGATCAGCCCCAGCATTTT	CASSLDGGDQPQHF
TRBV4-3	TRBJ2-1	17	many	TRBD2	TGCGCCAGCAGCCAAGTCCCGACTAGCGGGGGGGCGAGTGAGCAGTTCTTC	CASSQVPTSGGASEQFF
TRBV19	TRBJ2-7	13	.	.	TGTGCCAGTAGTATTGATGCAGGACGCGAGCAGTACTTC	CASSIDAGREQYF
TRBV7-8	TRBJ2-5	13	many	.	TGTGCCAGCAGCCCGCTGCCCGTGGAGACCCAGTACTTC	CASSPLPVETQYF
TRBV24-1	TRBJ1-1	11	few	.	TGTGCCACGCTCGTTATGGGTGAAGCTTTCTTT	CATLVMGEAFF
TRBV7-2	TRBJ2-2	16	few	.	TGTGCCAGCAGCTTACGGCAGGGGCCATACACCGGGGAGCTGTTTTTT	CASSLRQGPYTGELFF
TRBV24-1	TRBJ2-2	15	many	TRBD1	TGTGCCACCGCTATGACAGGGGGAGACACCGGGGAGCTGTTTTTT	CATAMTGGDTGELFF
TRBV27	TRBJ2-7	12	.	TRBD2	TGTGCCAGCCGCGGGGGGTACTACGAGCAGTACTTC	CASRGGYYEQYF
TRBV6-6	TRBJ2-3	15	many	.	TGTGCCAGCAGTTACTCTAAGGGGATCGGAGATACGCAGTATTTT	CASSYSKGIGDTQYF
TRBV4-3	TRBJ2-2	13	.	.	TGCGCCAGCAGCCAAGGGATTACCGGGGAGCTGTTTTTT	CASSQGITGELFF
TRBV5-1	TRBJ1-1	15	.	.	TGCGCCAGCAGCTTGGAATACGACTATCAGGGCGGGGCTTTCTTT	CASSLEYDYQGGAFF
TRBV7-9	TRBJ2-7	14	few	.	TGTGCCAGCAGCCCCGGACTAAATGAACACGAGCAGTACTTC	CASSPGLNEHEQYF
TRBV12-5	TRBJ2-3	16	few	TRBD1	TGTGCTAGTGGTTTGAACAGGGGGCGATTGGTAAATACGCAGTATTTT	CASGLNRGRLVNTQYF
TRBV6-6	TRBJ1-3	16	few	.	TGTGCCAGCAGTTACAGGGGTTTTTCCTCTGGAAACACCATATATTTT	CASSYRGFSSGNTIYF
TRBV7-3	TRBJ1-1	13	.	.	TGTGCCAGCAGCTTCTCCAGTGGCACTGAAGCTTTCTTT	CASSFSSGTEAFF
TRBV7-9	TRBJ2-3	15	many	.	TGTGCCAGCAGCTTAGGTCGGCAGAGCACAGATACGCAGTATTTT	CASSLGRQSTDTQYF
TRBV29-1	TRBJ2-4	16	.	.	TGCAGCGTTGCATGGGGTTCCGACGTAGCCAAAAACATTCAGTACTTC	CSVAWGSDVAKNIQYF
TRBV4-3	TRBJ2-7	15	many	TRBD1	TGCGCCAGCAGCCGAACCCGGGACAGAAATAACGAGCAGTACTTC	CASSRTRDRNNEQYF
TRBV6-5	TRBJ2-1	16	.	.	TGTGCCAGCAGTTACTCGATTACAGTATTCCGCAATGAGCAGTTCTTC	CASSYSITVFRNEQFF
TRBV28	TRBJ1-5	14	few	.	TGTGCCAGCAGTTTATCCCAGGAGCTTGAGCCCCAGCATTTT	CASSLSQELEPQHF
TRBV5-6	TRBJ2-1	14	few	.	TGTGCCAGCAGCTTTGCGGGCGTCTACAATGAGCAGTTCTTC	CASSFAGVYNEQFF
TRBV29-1	TRBJ1-2	15	many	.	TGCAGCGTTGAAGATCAAACGGGCAATAACTATGGCTACACCTTC	CSVEDQTGNNYGYTF
TRBV3-1	TRBJ1-2	15	few	.	TGTGCCAGCAGCAAACCGGACAGCGGCTTATATGGCTACACCTTC	CASSKPDSGLYGYTF
TRBV12-3/TRBV12-4	TRBJ2-5	15	many	TRBD2	TGTGCCAGCAGTCTCAAGCGGGGGCCCGTGGAGACCCAGTACTTC	CASSLKRGPVETQYF
TRBV4-3	TRBJ1-3	17	.	.	TGCGCCAGCAGCCAAGACGTGCCGGGAGGGTCTGGAAACACCATATATTTT	CASSQDVPGGSGNTIYF
TRBV5-1	TRBJ2-5	14	many	.	TGCGCCAGCAGCTTTATTGGGGATCGGGAGACCCAGTACTTC	CASSFIGDRETQYF